Reported below is one T cell receptor (beta chain). J was trimmed by 2 bases and V by 5 bases; bases with no gene match: 8. The CDR3 runs 15 residues. Looked up from germline, CDR1 is KGHDR and CDR2 is SFDVKD. This specimen comes from a study of blood T cell repertoires in COVID-19. Authors' processing steps: Reference gene primer amplification in the assay estimated nucleated cell counts. Repertoires were generated with immunoSEQ multiplex PCR, while TCRdb's copy carries only in-frame clones and drops some. V, J and clone size reflect that table, while D and trimming were determined from the DNA. The sample includes over 70,000 clones, approximately 84% of them seen just once.

The rearrangement links TRBV24-1 to TRBJ2-7, with 7 nucleotides matching TRBD2. The clonotype was recovered from a human donor in a cohort sampled during active COVID-19. Input material: peripheral blood. The CDR3 here is CATSVSGDYPYEQYF. CDR3 coding DNA: TGTGCCACCAGTGTTTCCGGGGACTACCCCTACGAGCAGTACTTC.